The present TCR beta chain was sequenced within a study of cytomegalovirus exposure and HLA in healthy donors (dated by TCRdb to between 2016 and 2019). At the level of the whole study: According to an earlier analysis of several hundred of the donors, 150 million to 200 million T cells yielded 117 million unique TCR beta sequences and 276 Gb of sequence data. Because of strong linkage in the cohort, four or five DR-DQ haplotypes were treated as single units for association and clustering. To study patterns of TCR occurrence, a later analysis re-analyzed previously published TCR beta repertoires from under 750 donors and added high-resolution HLA genotyping. Typing coverage differed by locus: A, B, C, DRB1 and DQB1 were typed in roughly 629-630 donors, DQA1 in 500 to 550, DPA1 in 600 to 610, and DPB1 in 450 to 480. The study aimed to test whether cataloging public T cell receptors could reveal signatures of past pathogen exposure. The study profiled the T cell repertoires of hundreds of subjects by immunosequencing and related them to cytomegalovirus serostatus. HLA typing included class I and class II loci at four-digit resolution. An early release covering roughly 580 HLA-typed donors comprised approximately 300 gigabases of sequencing data and roughly 86 million unique TCR sequences. To predict cytomegalovirus infection status, the study combined high-throughput TCR immunosequencing, statistical association of individual TCRs with disease status, and machine learning. Among the approximately 430 genotyped donors, about 85% belonged to the genetic ancestry cluster associated with self-reported Caucasian donors. Along with the 666-subject first cohort, a separate validation cohort of over a hundred different subjects was used. Genome-wide SNP genotypes for about three fifths of the 666 donors were used in a later genetic analysis, which treated that subset as a discovery cohort. Donor age, sex, ethnicity and CMV serostatus were compiled alongside the repertoire data. Rather than using new phenotypic data, the later analysis identified candidate immune exposures from TCR beta sequences and from how often those sequences occurred across donors. On average, around 230,000 unique TCR beta nucleotide sequences were sequenced per donor among some 420 genotyped donors of the cohort, with roughly 19% of those sequences being non-productive. An earlier analysis of approximately 500 of the donors applied high-throughput TCR beta sequencing to assess whether each TCR beta V gene segment acted as functional or pseudogenic. Every discovery cohort repertoire had been produced on one sequencing platform. Broad study findings and their caveats: A few of the identified cytomegalovirus-associated TCR beta chains were confirmed in vitro to be specific for cytomegalovirus antigens. The presence/absence analyses assumed that sequencing depth was roughly uniform across donors, and that assumption may not be true. An earlier analysis of around 540 of the donors showed that most TCR beta V segments appeared in productive rearrangements either about 87% or about 30% of the time, which broadly matched IMGT annotations. Compared with the approximately 670-donor mean, donors in an Asian-associated ancestry cluster had fewer N-insertions in productive TCRs, according to a later genetic analysis. Linkage disequilibrium might explain the correlated functional status among segregating V segments, but an unknown experimental factor could not be excluded. The classifier was reported to diagnose cytomegalovirus status with high specificity and sensitivity in both the original and validation cohorts. A further reported finding was that TCR beta sequences accurately predicted the HLA-A and HLA-B alleles for most subjects in the first cohort. Strong co-occurrence of HLA alleles, especially DR and DQ, made assigning TCR associations to individual alleles difficult. Because some donors lacked HLA typing at each locus, the association tests relied only on the typed subset. At a false discovery rate of 0.05, a later analysis linked 15,000 to 20,000 TCR beta sequences to specific HLA alleles. Most TCR sequences were seen in very few donors, while some public TCRs were found in many individuals. A later genetic analysis associated a missense DCLRE1C variant with V-gene and J-gene trimming of TCR beta chains, and an independent cohort replicated the association. Only TCR beta chains were sequenced in this cohort, and the absence of alpha or paired-chain data limited detectable features. A group of highly shared sequence variants was considered likely to be a technical artifact of the sequencing pipeline. Because counts were too low, roughly 18 rarely observed V segments, including chromosome 9 orphons, were left out of the earlier analysis of some 600 of the donors. The 87-base-pair reads could not distinguish some IMGT-functional V segments, including TRBV6-2 and TRBV6-3, so those segments were excluded. The study listed 150 to 200 TCR beta chains as associated with cytomegalovirus. Compared with equally common non-associated chains, HLA-associated TCR beta chains in a later analysis were more clonally expanded and had lower generation probabilities. Most CMV-associated TCR beta chains appeared to be HLA-restricted in a later analysis, and the HLA associations seemed to be driven largely by CMV exposure. The authors suggested that the approach could potentially be extended to other disease states and immunological phenotypes. According to a later analysis, TCR association rates differed among HLA loci, with DRB1 alleles showing the most associated TCRs and HLA-C alleles showing the fewest. The only immune exposure information available for the cohort was CMV serostatus. Several of the top co-occurrence clusters appeared to be linked to parvovirus B19, influenza, CMV and Epstein-Barr virus, according to a later analysis.

Counted from cysteine to phenylalanine, this CDR3 has 16 amino acids. Kept here is only the CDR3 DNA, which spans 48 bases and is read in frame from base 1. For CDR1 and CDR2, the germline V gene lists SGHRS and YFSETQ. V trim: 4 bases; J trim: 2 bases; unmatched bases: 3. In total, 600 or so healthy bone marrow donors made up the cohort. Cohort members were all nominally healthy when sampled, although unrecorded immune exposures were likely present. The donor was CMV seronegative and belonged to the group of 352 seronegative cohort members. Every donor gave a peripheral blood sample, and the peripheral blood mononuclear cells from that sample were used for TCR beta sequencing. Genomic DNA was extracted from the blood cell samples with the Qiagen DNeasy Blood Extraction Kit. Turning to this clone: Its antigen has not been determined. Base qualities were left out, and no much larger clone turns up one base away.

The library was generated by the immunoSEQ multiplex PCR assay. For the multiplex PCR, a mixture combining 60 forward primers for TCR Vbeta segments and 13 reverse primers for TCR Jbeta segments was used. The CDR3 region of rearranged TCR beta genes was amplified from genomic DNA by a multiplex PCR assay. The Illumina HiSeq System was used to sequence the amplified TCR beta libraries as 87-base-pair reads. Concerning the study's data processing: A later analysis counted about 80 million unique TCR beta chains across the 666 repertoires, and approximately 11 million of these chains were shared by at least two donors. Raw reads were error-corrected and collapsed into unique sequences by a nearest-neighbor algorithm in which closely related sequences were merged to remove PCR and sequencing errors. V, D and J gene segments were assigned by aligning CDR3 sequences to IMGT reference sequences. For a sequence to be retained, a match of at least six nucleotides was required to both a V gene segment and a J gene segment. Rearrangements were classified as productive when the CDR3 lacked stop codons and remained in frame with V and J, and all other rearrangements were classified as non-productive. Following IMGT convention, CDR3 was defined as the stretch from the second conserved V-encoded cysteine up to the conserved J-encoded phenylalanine. The earlier analysis of some 550 of the donors excluded any sequence lacking an unambiguous match to a single V gene segment. An earlier analysis of around 600 of the donors classified V segments as functional when productive rearrangements were above 56.7% and as segregating when the standard deviation between donors was above 5%. A statistical classification framework was built for diagnosing cytomegalovirus status from the catalog of TCR beta chain sequences. In a later analysis, V and J genes were assigned by comparing TCR nucleotide sequences against IMGT/GENE-DB human TR gene sequences. A later analysis assigned CDR3 sequences and most-parsimonious VDJ recombination scenarios with the TCRdist pipeline. A later analysis defined each TCR beta chain by its CDR3 amino acid sequence plus V-gene family, and excluded reads lacking a unique V-gene family. As a way to deal with suspected cross-contamination and a sequencing artifact, a later analysis dropped 450 to 600 nucleotide sequences that were highly shared and had low generation probability. In a later analysis, a clonal expansion index for each public chain was calculated from normalized within-repertoire ranks of inferred template counts. A later analysis computed generation probabilities with a VDJ recombination model fitted to out-of-frame rearrangements, and checked the results against IGoR. In a later analysis, hypergeometric tests were used to score TCR-TCR, TCR-HLA and TCR-CMV co-occurrence, with a repertoire-size bias correction applied to TCR pairs. To estimate false discovery rates, a later analysis permuted the HLA or CMV assignments 20 times. In a later analysis, co-occurring TCRs were grouped with DBSCAN, and TCRdist sequence similarity was added when clustering was performed within HLA-allele-positive subsets. For co-occurrence clustering, repertoires with fewer than 30,000 or more than 120,000 public chains were excluded, along with four to six repertoires with anomalous nucleotide sharing. Entries here come from immuneACCESS through TCRdb and include only in-frame sequences with V and J called. Some clones fail to appear in such tables; in the studies checked, an unresolved V gene covers under half of the shortfall, and the cause of the remainder is unknown. V and J calls and clone size are those listed in that table; D and trimming were worked out from the DNA. This sample holds approximately 110,000 clones; about 79% were observed only once. Around 2.3% of the sample is held by the ten biggest clonotypes.

The sequence came from a woman aged 18-29 years in good health and CMV-seronegative. Material: PBMCs. This chain is built from TRBV5-1 and TRBJ1-4; TRBD1 matches 12 bases in the middle. The DNA sequence follows: TGCGCCAGCAGCAGGGACAGGGGGCGGACTAATGAAAAACTGTTTTTT. Its protein product is CASSRDRGRTNEKLFF.